Presented here are 20 T cell receptor beta chains from one specimen sequenced in a study of blood T cell repertoires in COVID-19. The method was immunoSEQ multiplex PCR; TCRdb's version includes in-frame clones alone and lacks a portion of them. Of almost 400,000 clones in the sample, just under 90% were seen once. Sequences were obtained from PBMCs or T cells enriched from blood (not recorded which). The receptors were gathered from a young woman who had recovered from COVID-19.

The chain uses TRBV7-3 and TRBJ1-1; D call uncertain. V was shortened by 5 bases and J by 4 bases, with 11 bases between the two germline ends. This CDR3 has 13 amino acids. The germline V gene has CDR1 SGHTA and CDR2 FQGTGA. In DNA form, the CDR3 reads TGTGCCAGCAGCCTGACACCCCGCACTGAAGCTTTCTTT. This gives the protein CASSLTPRTEAFF. Together with reference TRBV7-3 and TRBJ1-1, the CDR3 gives the full variable domain: GAGVSQTPSNKVTEKGKYVELRCDPISGHTALYWYRQSLGQGPEFLIYFQGTGAADDSGLPNDRFFAVRPEGSVSTLKIQRTERGDSAVYLCASSLTPRTEAFFGQGTRLTVV.

The V call is TRBV27, the J call TRBJ1-3, with a tentative D call TRBD1 (6 bases). The CDR3 has 15 residues. From germline, CDR1 is MNHEY and CDR2 SMNVEV (reference sequence). Trimming took off 3 bases at V and 4 bases at J, with 13 bases between the two ends. The CDR3 is CASSLSGVMGNTIYF. As DNA, the CDR3 is TGTGCCAGCAGTTTGTCAGGGGTAATGGGAAACACCATATATTTT.

This chain joins TRBV18 and TRBJ1-1, with a tentative D call TRBD1 (6 bases). The CDR3 spans 13 residues. Germline CDR1 and CDR2: KGHSH and LQKENI. V was trimmed by 2 bases and J by 6 bases, leaving 10 bases between them. CDR3 DNA sequence: TGTGCCAGCTCACCAGCCAGGGGTCCTGAAGCTTTCTTT. Protein: CASSPARGPEAFF.

This rearrangement joins TRBV19 to TRBJ1-1, with no clear D. The germline V gene has CDR1 LNHDA and CDR2 SQIVND (reference sequence). CDR3 length: 16 amino acids. The ends were cut back, 5 bases at V and 5 bases at J, with 21 bases in the middle. In DNA, the CDR3 is TGTGCCAGTAGTTTCCGGGGAAACGGTCCGGGGACTGAAGCTTTCTTT. Translated, it gives CASSFRGNGPGTEAFF.

The chain employs TRBV30 and TRBJ1-3; 9 nucleotides agree with TRBD1. CDR3 length: 15 amino acids. After removal of 7 bases from V and 0 bases from J, the junction contained 7 bases not matched to a gene. Per germline, CDR1 GTSNPN and CDR2 SVGIG (reference sequence). The CDR3 nucleotides read TGTGCCTTCGCCGGGGGACAGGGCTCTGGAAACACCATATATTTT. This translates into CAFAGGQGSGNTIYF.

The rearrangement uses TRBV19 and TRBJ1-2; D unclear. Germline V gene data show CDR1 as LNHDA and CDR2 as SQIVND (reference sequence). CDR3 size: 16 residues. The V end was cut by 5 bases, the J end by 0 bases, with 16 bases between. Here the CDR3 reads CASSPEPPGTNYGYTF. As DNA, the CDR3 is TGTGCCAGTAGTCCCGAGCCGCCAGGTACTAACTATGGCTACACCTTC.

The chain joins TRBV6-5 to TRBJ1-6; 8 bases map to TRBD1. CDR1 and CDR2 (germline): MNHEY, SVGAGI. V trimming: 0 bases; J trimming: 8 bases; junction bases outside the gene matches: 3. This CDR3 has 15 residues. This chain's CDR3 is CASSYSDRVDSPLHF. CDR3 DNA: TGTGCCAGCAGTTACTCGGACAGGGTGGATTCACCCCTCCACTTT.

V and J are TRBV5-4 and TRBJ2-3, with 7 bases matching TRBD2. This CDR3 is 17 amino acids long. With V trimmed by 4 bases and J by 3 bases, 14 bases remained unmatched. The V gene's germline CDR1 is SGHNT and CDR2 YYREEE (reference sequence). The CDR3 reads CASSPGLSQRGTDTQYF. The CDR3 nucleotides are TGTGCCAGCAGCCCTGGACTCAGCCAGCGGGGAACAGATACGCAGTATTTT.

V usage is TRBV7-3 and J usage is TRBJ2-2; D call uncertain. V was cut by 6 bases and J by 5 bases, with 10 bases left in between. The CDR3 has 13 amino acids. CDR1 and CDR2 from the germline V gene are SGHTA and FQGTGA. The DNA of the CDR3 is TGTGCCAGCAGGCCGCAAGCAACCGGGGAGCTGTTTTTT. This sequence encodes CASRPQATGELFF. Full variable domain (missing parts from reference TRBV7-3 and TRBJ2-2): GAGVSQTPSNKVTEKGKYVELRCDPISGHTALYWYRQSLGQGPEFLIYFQGTGAADDSGLPNDRFFAVRPEGSVSTLKIQRTERGDSAVYLCASRPQATGELFFGEGSRLTVL.

The chain recombines TRBV11-2 with TRBJ1-2, with D unresolved. This CDR3 contains 13 residues. Trimming stripped 3 bases from V and 7 bases from J, with 12 bases between. CDR1 SGHAT and CDR2 FQNNGV come from the germline V gene. The DNA for the CDR3 is TGTGCCAGCAGCTTGGGCAGAGTAAGTGGCTACACCTTC. Residues: CASSLGRVSGYTF.

V gene TRBV3-1 (or the pseudogene TRBV3-2) combines with J gene TRBJ2-3; tentative D call: TRBD2 (7 bases). The CDR3 is 16 amino acids. Germline V gene data show CDR1 as LGHDT and CDR2 as YNNKEL (reference sequence). V was trimmed by 2 bases and J by 6 bases, leaving 18 bases between them. The chain's CDR3 is CASSQRARGGPDTQYF. The CDR3 DNA reads TGTGCCAGCAGCCAAAGGGCGAGGGGGGGGCCGGATACGCAGTATTTT.

The rearrangement joins TRBV6-2 or TRBV6-3 to TRBJ1-2; TRBD1 is a possible D gene (5 bases). Germline lookup yields CDR1 MNHEY and CDR2 SVGEGT. Trimming took 2 bases from V and 13 from J, leaving 11 bases between them. The CDR3 is made up of 11 amino acids. CDR3 bases: TGTGCCAGCAGTTACGACAGTGCGTGCACCTTC. Translating gives CASSYDSACTF.

CDR3 loop: CASEEVYTGELFF. The CDR3 DNA reads as TGCGCCAGCGAGGAAGTATACACCGGGGAGCTGTTTTTT. The J gene is TRBJ2-2, the V gene TRBV10-2; D not certain. Deletions cut 8 bases from V and 3 bases from J, with 10 bases between. Germline V gene data show CDR1 as WSHSY and CDR2 as SAAADI. CDR3 length: 13 residues.

The table lists this clone with a count of one. V is TRBV27 and J is TRBJ1-5; possible D gene TRBD1, 5 bases. Per germline, CDR1 MNHEY and CDR2 SMNVEV (reference sequence). The CDR3 totals 14 residues. The V gene lost 5 bases and the J gene lost 3 bases, with 11 bases spanning the gap. The CDR3 here is CASSTGGINQPQHF. The CDR3 DNA is TGTGCCAGCAGTACTGGGGGGATCAATCAGCCCCAGCATTTT.

In this sample, this clone turned up a few times. The chain joins TRBV2 to TRBJ1-5, with 11 bases aligning to TRBD1. This CDR3 is 15 amino acids long. Germline V gene sequence: CDR1 SNHLY, CDR2 FYNNEI. V lost 6 bases to trimming and J lost 5 bases; unmatched junction nucleotides: 6. CDR3 sequence reads: CASRAAGQGDQPQHF. The CDR3 DNA follows: TGTGCCAGCAGAGCAGCGGGACAGGGGGATCAGCCCCAGCATTTT.

The genes are TRBV9 and TRBJ2-1; 7 bases are shared with TRBD1. The CDR3 covers 16 residues. J was trimmed by 2 bases and V by 5 bases; bases with no gene match: 10. Germline V gene sequence: CDR1 SGDLS, CDR2 YYNGEE. CDR3 DNA sequence: TGTGCCAGCAGTCAAACAGGGGCCCCTACCTACAATGAGCAGTTCTTC. It encodes CASSQTGAPTYNEQFF.

V is TRBV2 and J is TRBJ2-7; a possible D gene is TRBD1 (6 bases). The CDR3 consists of 14 residues. V was shortened by 3 bases and J by 0 bases, with 9 bases between the two germline ends. Germline assignment: CDR1 SNHLY and CDR2 FYNNEI. In DNA form, the CDR3 reads TGTGCCAGCAGTGACCGGGACAACTCCTACGAGCAGTACTTC. It is translated as CASSDRDNSYEQYF.

The gene calls are TRBV25-1 and TRBJ2-2, with D possibly being TRBD1 (6 bases). Trimming cost V 6 bases and J 0 bases, with 8 bases left between them. The CDR3 covers 14 residues. Per the germline V gene, CDR1 is MGHDK and CDR2 is SYGVNS. For the CDR3, the DNA is TGTGCCAGCAGGGACAGCGCGAACACCGGGGAGCTGTTTTTT. Amino acid sequence: CASRDSANTGELFF. Based on the CDR3 plus reference TRBV25-1 and TRBJ2-2, the full variable domain is EADIYQTPRYLVIGTGKKITLECSQTMGHDKMYWYQQDPGMELHLIHYSYGVNSTEKGDLSSESTVSRIRTEHFPLTLESARPSHTSQYLCASRDSANTGELFFGEGSRLTVL.

The rearrangement joins TRBV5-4 to TRBJ2-4; 9 bases fit TRBD2. V shed 2 bases, J shed 8 bases, and the junction held 11 bases outside the gene matches. CDR3 length: 16 amino acids. Germline V CDR1 and CDR2: SGHNT, YYREEE (reference sequence). CDR3 DNA sequence: TGTGCCAGCAGCTTAAATCTAGCGGGGCAGGGAGACATTCAGTACTTC. Amino acids: CASSLNLAGQGDIQYF.

This rearrangement joins TRBV27 to TRBJ2-7; 8 bases agree with TRBD1. V dropped 2 bases and J dropped 6; count of bases not matched to a gene: 18. The CDR3 runs to 18 residues. In germline, CDR1 is MNHEY, CDR2 SMNVEV (reference sequence). CDR3 region: CASSLEWYGPTGVGEQYF. CDR3 in DNA: TGTGCCAGCAGTTTAGAGTGGTATGGCCCGACAGGGGTTGGCGAGCAGTACTTC.